This TCR beta chain was recovered during a study of T cell responses to AZD1222 COVID-19 vaccine. Data came from immunoSEQ multiplex PCR; TCRdb stores just in-frame clones and leaves some out. The sample lists approximately 170,000 clones, roughly 89% occurring once. Study-level findings and limits: Across the whole spike, CD4 TCRs peaked at regions 160-218 and 743-854. Donor demographics were predominantly white British with a female majority; clonal diversity may be underestimated. Spike-specific TCR breadth rose after two AZD1222 doses, and depth rose as well.

With regard to this clone: Antigen: not known.

Trimming took off 4 bases at V and 0 bases at J, with 10 bases between the two ends. Germline V gives CDR1 MNHEY, CDR2 SVGAGI. The CDR3 is 15 amino acids. This sequence joins TRBV6-5 and TRBJ1-5; D is uncertain. The material was peripheral blood, obtained 28 days after the second AZD1222 dose. The receptor's source is an adult who received the AZD1222 COVID-19 vaccine. The CDR3 coding sequence is TGTGCCAGCAGTTCTGACTGGAATAGCAATCAGCCCCAGCATTTT. Its translation is CASSSDWNSNQPQHF.